This is a list of T cell receptor beta chains from one sample in a study of cytomegalovirus exposure and HLA in healthy donors. Method: immunoSEQ multiplex PCR; TCRdb's copy keeps in-frame clones and lacks some. The repertoire consists of 200,000 to 250,000 clones, with approximately 78% occurring once and the leading ten covering 2.9%. Sequenced input: PBMCs. These receptors were collected from a young man in good health and CMV-seronegative. Both conserved end residues are part of each CDR3. Each record gives: J gene, V gene, clone size, D gene, CDR3 DNA, CDR3 protein. A D gene is named only where the DNA matches it firmly. Not every row has a clone size; where given, it reads once, few, many or a size class.

J: TRBJ2-3; V: TRBV9; size: NA; D: TRBD2; DNA: TGTGCCAGCAGCGTAGGCAGCGGGGCCAGCACAGATACGCAGTATTTT; CDR3: CASSVGSGASTDTQYF
J: TRBJ2-7; V: TRBV6-1; size: NA; D: TRBD2; DNA: TGTGCCAGCAGTGAGAGCGGGGGGGACTACGAGCAGTACTTC; CDR3: CASSESGGDYEQYF
J: TRBJ2-6; V: TRBV29-1; size: NA; D: TRBD1; DNA: TGCAGCGTCGGGACAGGGGGCCGCGGGGCCAGCGTCCTGACTTTC; CDR3: CSVGTGGRGASVLTF
J: TRBJ2-5; V: TRBV28; size: NA; D: TRBD1; DNA: TGTGCCAGCAGTCCACTACGGACAGGGGAGGAAGAGACCCAGTACTTC; CDR3: CASSPLRTGEEETQYF
J: TRBJ2-2; V: TRBV7-8; size: NA; D: TRBD2; DNA: TGTGCCATCCCCCTATGGGGAAAGGGACTAGCGGGGGGCGCGAACACCGGGGAGCTGTTTTTT; CDR3: CAIPLWGKGLAGGANTGELFF
J: TRBJ2-7; V: TRBV5-1; size: NA; D: TRBD1; DNA: TGCGCCAGCAGCGGAAGGGACAGGGGAACCTACGAGCAGTACTTC; CDR3: CASSGRDRGTYEQYF
J: TRBJ1-2; V: TRBV5-1; size: NA; D: NA; DNA: TGCGCCAGCAGCTTGGCGGCCGCGGATAACTATGGCTACACCTTC; CDR3: CASSLAAADNYGYTF
J: TRBJ2-2; V: TRBV2; size: NA; D: TRBD1; DNA: TGTGCCAGCACAGCCACAGGGGGCACCGGGGAGCTGTTTTTT; CDR3: CASTATGGTGELFF
J: TRBJ2-1; V: TRBV7-7; size: once; D: TRBD1; DNA: TGTGCTAGCAGCTCCCGGACAGGGGGGGATGAGCAGTTCTTC; CDR3: CASSSRTGGDEQFF
J: TRBJ1-3; V: TRBV6-6; size: NA; D: NA; DNA: TGTGCCAGCAGTTACGGGGGGAGCTCTGGAAACACCATATATTTT; CDR3: CASSYGGSSGNTIYF
J: TRBJ1-1; V: TRBV14; size: NA; D: NA; DNA: TGTGCCAGCAGCCTCGAGGGGAACACTGAAGCTTTCTTT; CDR3: CASSLEGNTEAFF
J: TRBJ2-1; V: TRBV7-6; size: NA; D: NA; DNA: TGTGCCAGCAGCCCGCACGTCGGCAATGAGCAGTTCTTC; CDR3: CASSPHVGNEQFF
J: TRBJ1-3; V: TRBV9; size: NA; D: TRBD1; DNA: TGTGCCAGCAGCGCGGGTTTTGACAGGGCCGACTCTGGAAACACCATATATTTT; CDR3: CASSAGFDRADSGNTIYF
J: TRBJ2-7; V: TRBV9; size: NA; D: NA; DNA: TGTGCCAGCAGCCAATCGACAGTGACCTACGAGCAGTACTTC; CDR3: CASSQSTVTYEQYF
J: TRBJ2-3; V: TRBV6-6; size: NA; D: TRBD2; DNA: TGTGCCAGCAGTGCGGGGGGGGTTAAGGATACGCAGTATTTT; CDR3: CASSAGGVKDTQYF
J: TRBJ1-2; V: TRBV19; size: NA; D: TRBD1; DNA: TGTGCCAGTAGTAAAACCGGGACAGGAACCACTAACTATGGCTACACCTTC; CDR3: CASSKTGTGTTNYGYTF
J: TRBJ1-2; V: TRBV11-2; size: few; D: TRBD1; DNA: TGTGCCAGCAGCTCCGACCGGGACAGGGTCCCTATCTATGGCTACACCTTC; CDR3: CASSSDRDRVPIYGYTF
J: TRBJ1-2; V: TRBV20-1; size: NA; D: TRBD1; DNA: TGCAGGCCGGGACAGGGGGCTCAAACCTTC; CDR3: CRPGQGAQTF
J: TRBJ2-7; V: TRBV7-6; size: many; D: NA; DNA: TGTGCCAGCAGTCTCTCCCGGCAGTACTTC; CDR3: CASSLSRQYF
J: TRBJ1-4; V: TRBV5-1; size: NA; D: TRBD1; DNA: TGCGCCAGCAGCTTGGTACAGGGGGCTGGGAAACTGTTTTTT; CDR3: CASSLVQGAGKLFF
J: TRBJ1-1; V: TRBV18; size: once; D: NA; DNA: TGTGCCAGCTCACCACAGGGGGTGGACACTGAAGCTTTCTTT; CDR3: CASSPQGVDTEAFF
J: TRBJ2-5; V: TRBV18; size: NA; D: NA; DNA: TGTGCCAGCTCACCCTTACAGGGCCAAGAGACCCAGTACTTC; CDR3: CASSPLQGQETQYF
J: TRBJ1-6; V: TRBV6-5; size: few; D: TRBD1; DNA: TGTGCCACCCACGGCGGGACAGATTCACCCCTCCACTTT; CDR3: CATHGGTDSPLHF
J: TRBJ1-5; V: TRBV7-9; size: NA; D: NA; DNA: TGTGCCAGCAGCCTAGACTATCAGCCCCAGCATTTT; CDR3: CASSLDYQPQHF
J: TRBJ1-4; V: TRBV11-2; size: NA; D: TRBD1; DNA: TGTGCCAGCAGCTTAGATTCGTCCAGGGGGAATGAAAAACTGTTTTTT; CDR3: CASSLDSSRGNEKLFF
J: TRBJ2-7; V: TRBV7-9; size: few; D: TRBD1; DNA: TGTGCCAGCAGCTCCAGGGGGCGCGAGCAGTACTTC; CDR3: CASSSRGREQYF
J: TRBJ1-5; V: TRBV7-9; size: NA; D: TRBD1; DNA: TGTGCCAGCAGCTTAACAGGGGATAGCAATCAGCCCCAGCATTTT; CDR3: CASSLTGDSNQPQHF
J: TRBJ2-7; V: TRBV7-3; size: NA; D: NA; DNA: TGTGCCCCCTTGCTCCACTCTCCTTACGAGCAGTACTTC; CDR3: CAPLLHSPYEQYF
J: TRBJ2-5; V: TRBV28; size: NA; D: NA; DNA: TGTGCCAGCAGTTCCTCTCCTGCATTGGGACATCAAGAGACCCAGTACTTC; CDR3: CASSSSPALGHQETQYF
J: TRBJ1-1; V: TRBV9; size: NA; D: NA; DNA: TGTGCCAGCAGCGTAGGCCAGTTTGGGCCCCTTGTCACTGAAGCTTTCTTT; CDR3: CASSVGQFGPLVTEAFF
J: TRBJ1-6; V: TRBV7-2; size: NA; D: NA; DNA: TGTGCCAGCAGCCTAGGCGGCCAAATTAATTCACCCCTCCACTTT; CDR3: CASSLGGQINSPLHF
J: TRBJ1-1; V: TRBV2; size: NA; D: TRBD1; DNA: TGTGCCAGCAGTACGGGACAGGGGCACACTGAAGCTTTCTTT; CDR3: CASSTGQGHTEAFF
J: TRBJ2-1; V: TRBV5-4; size: NA; D: NA; DNA: TGTGCCAGCAGCTCTGAGGGACACCTGTACAATGAGCAGTTCTTC; CDR3: CASSSEGHLYNEQFF
J: TRBJ2-1; V: TRBV2; size: NA; D: TRBD2; DNA: TGTGCCAGCAGTGAAAGGTCGCTAGCGGGGTTGACCTACAATGAGCAGTTCTTC; CDR3: CASSERSLAGLTYNEQFF
J: TRBJ2-7; V: TRBV6-5; size: NA; D: TRBD1; DNA: TGTGCCAGCAGGGCCGGGACAGGGGTACACGAGCAGTACTTC; CDR3: CASRAGTGVHEQYF
J: TRBJ1-3; V: TRBV6-5; size: NA; D: TRBD1; DNA: TGTGCCAGCAGCCTTTCGACAGGGCGTGGAAACACCATATATTTT; CDR3: CASSLSTGRGNTIYF
J: TRBJ1-1; V: TRBV12-1; size: once; D: NA; DNA: TGTGCCAGCAGCCTTATCGGTGGTGGCACTGAAGCTTTCTTT; CDR3: CASSLIGGGTEAFF
J: TRBJ2-5; V: TRBV11-2; size: NA; D: TRBD1; DNA: TGTGCCAGCAGCACAAGGGACAGGGGGGCAGGAGAGACCCAGTACTTC; CDR3: CASSTRDRGAGETQYF
J: TRBJ1-2; V: TRBV28; size: NA; D: TRBD1; DNA: TGTGCCAGCAGTTTAAGGGACAGGGGGCTTTTCTATGGCTACACCTTC; CDR3: CASSLRDRGLFYGYTF
J: TRBJ1-1; V: TRBV4-1; size: once; D: TRBD1; DNA: TGCGCCAGCAGCCAATCCCCGGGACAGGGGGCGGACACTGAAGCTTTCTTT; CDR3: CASSQSPGQGADTEAFF
J: TRBJ2-3; V: TRBV7-2; size: few; D: NA; DNA: TGTGCCAGCAGCGTTAGTGGGCCAGATACGCAGTATTTT; CDR3: CASSVSGPDTQYF
J: TRBJ2-2; V: TRBV5-1; size: NA; D: TRBD1; DNA: TGCGCCAGCAGCTCGCCGGGACAGGGCATCGGGGAGCTGTTTTTT; CDR3: CASSSPGQGIGELFF
J: TRBJ2-6; V: TRBV14; size: NA; D: NA; DNA: TGTGCCAGCAGCCAAGATACCACAGCCGATTCTGGGGCCAGCGTCCTGACTTTC; CDR3: CASSQDTTADSGASVLTF
J: TRBJ2-3; V: TRBV11-2; size: NA; D: TRBD2; DNA: TGTGCCAGCAGCCCCCGGGTAGCGGGGATGACAGATACGCAGTATTTT; CDR3: CASSPRVAGMTDTQYF
J: TRBJ2-5; V: TRBV7-2; size: few; D: TRBD2; DNA: TGTGCCAGCAGCTTAGGGCTAGCGGGACGAGAGACCCAGTACTTC; CDR3: CASSLGLAGRETQYF
J: TRBJ1-1; V: TRBV15; size: NA; D: TRBD1; DNA: TGTGCCACCAGCAGCAGGGGGCTTGGTGGCACTGAAGCTTTCTTT; CDR3: CATSSRGLGGTEAFF
J: TRBJ2-7; V: TRBV7-2; size: NA; D: NA; DNA: TGTGCCAGCAGCTTAGCGGGTAGCGTAGCCTACGAGCAGTACTTC; CDR3: CASSLAGSVAYEQYF
J: TRBJ1-2; V: TRBV5-6; size: NA; D: TRBD1; DNA: TGTGCCAGCAGCCTACGGACAGGGTGGGGAAGGGATGGCTACACCTTC; CDR3: CASSLRTGWGRDGYTF
J: TRBJ2-7; V: TRBV5-1; size: NA; D: NA; DNA: TGCGCCAGCAGCCTCCTGGGGGGTCAGGCGGCTCCCTACGAGCAGTACTTC; CDR3: CASSLLGGQAAPYEQYF
J: TRBJ2-1; V: TRBV7-9; size: few; D: TRBD2; DNA: TGTGCCAGCAGCCTGCGTGTGGGGGGGACGGTGGATGAGCAGTTCTTC; CDR3: CASSLRVGGTVDEQFF
J: TRBJ2-5; V: TRBV5-1; size: NA; D: TRBD1; DNA: TGCGCCAGCAGCCCGGGGACAGACCATTTAGAGACCCAGTACTTC; CDR3: CASSPGTDHLETQYF
J: TRBJ1-2; V: TRBV2; size: once; D: NA; DNA: TGTGCCAGCAGTGGTCAGGGTGGAATCCATGGCTACACCTTC; CDR3: CASSGQGGIHGYTF
J: TRBJ2-1; V: TRBV28; size: NA; D: TRBD2; DNA: TGTGCCAGCAGTTTACAACTAGCGGGGGGGAACAATGAGCAGTTCTTC; CDR3: CASSLQLAGGNNEQFF
J: TRBJ1-3; V: TRBV28; size: NA; D: NA; DNA: TGTGCCAGCAGCTGGACAAACTCTGGAAACACCATATATTTT; CDR3: CASSWTNSGNTIYF
J: TRBJ1-2; V: TRBV9; size: NA; D: TRBD1; DNA: TGTGCCAGCAGCGTAGGGGGACAGGGGGTGTATGGCTACACCTTC; CDR3: CASSVGGQGVYGYTF
J: TRBJ2-7; V: TRBV19; size: NA; D: NA; DNA: TGTGCCAGTAGTTCATCCTTCACAGGGCCAGCCTACGAGCAGTACTTC; CDR3: CASSSSFTGPAYEQYF
J: TRBJ1-2; V: TRBV5-1; size: NA; D: NA; DNA: TGCGCCAGCAGCTTGGGACAGCTTTATGGCTACACCTTC; CDR3: CASSLGQLYGYTF
J: TRBJ2-7; V: TRBV29-1; size: NA; D: NA; DNA: TGCAGCGTTGAACCTAGAGACTCATACGAGCAGTACTTC; CDR3: CSVEPRDSYEQYF
J: TRBJ1-5; V: TRBV7-4; size: NA; D: TRBD1; DNA: TGTGCCAGCAGCTTATTCCCCCCCCGAGACAGGGACAGCAATCAGCCCCAGCATTTT; CDR3: CASSLFPPRDRDSNQPQHF